This T cell receptor (beta chain) was sequenced for a study of Graves' ophthalmopathy and Graves' hyperthyroidism. Germline V gene sequence: CDR1 DFQATT, CDR2 SNEGSKA (reference sequence). Trimming stripped 5 bases from V and 0 bases from J, with 16 bases between. There are 15 residues in the CDR3. Amplification targeted the TCR beta CDR3 regions, with RNA transcripts as the source material. After a first-round RT-PCR with HTBI primers, a second-round multiplex PCR was run. MiXCR, run by TCRdb on the multiplex PCR reads, gives a single entry per CDR3 protein. The sample holds a few hundred thousand distinct CDR3 sequences; less than 45% are singletons and the top ten take 3.5% to 4.5%. Newly diagnosed hyperthyroidism donors, aged 18 to 65, duration under 2 months. Establishment of the diagnosis relied upon clinical symptoms, serum thyroxine, TRAb, thyroid ultrasound and orbital computed tomography.

This clonotype was observed many times. The antigen remains unidentified. General study results and limits: Blood contained most expanded thyroid clonotypes exceeding 0.001 frequency.

Sequencing was performed on peripheral blood or thyroid tissue (not recorded which). The V gene is TRBV20-1, the J gene TRBJ1-2; D not certain. This TCR was sampled from an adult man with Graves' hyperthyroidism. The CDR3 loop reads CSAPPLKIANYGYTF. The DNA of the CDR3 is TGCAGTGCTCCCCCTTTGAAGATCGCTAACTATGGCTACACCTTC.